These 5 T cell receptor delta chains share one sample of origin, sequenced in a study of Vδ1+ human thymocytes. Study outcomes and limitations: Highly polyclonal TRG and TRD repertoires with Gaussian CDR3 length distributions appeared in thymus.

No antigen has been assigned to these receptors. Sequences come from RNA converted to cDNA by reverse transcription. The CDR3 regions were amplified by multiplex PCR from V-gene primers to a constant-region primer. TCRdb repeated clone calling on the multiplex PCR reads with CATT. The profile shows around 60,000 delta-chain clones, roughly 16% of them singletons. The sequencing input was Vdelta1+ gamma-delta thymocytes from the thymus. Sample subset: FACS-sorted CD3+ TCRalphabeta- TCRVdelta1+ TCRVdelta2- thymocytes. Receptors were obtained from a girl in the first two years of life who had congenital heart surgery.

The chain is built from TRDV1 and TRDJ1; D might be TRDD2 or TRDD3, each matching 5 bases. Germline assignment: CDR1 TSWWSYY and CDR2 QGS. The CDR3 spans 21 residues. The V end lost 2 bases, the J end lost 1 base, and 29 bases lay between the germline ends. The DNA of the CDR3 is TGTGCTCTTGGGGAAGGGATCCGCCTCACGGGTATCCTAGGAGGCACCGATAAACTCATCTTT. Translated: CALGEGIRLTGILGGTDKLIF.

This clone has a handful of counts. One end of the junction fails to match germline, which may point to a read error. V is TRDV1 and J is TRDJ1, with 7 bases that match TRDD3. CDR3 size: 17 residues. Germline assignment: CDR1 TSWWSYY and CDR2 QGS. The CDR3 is CALGSATLGVYTDRLIF. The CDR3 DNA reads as TGTGCTCTTGGGTCAGCAACGCTGGGGGTATACACCGATAGACTCATCTTT.

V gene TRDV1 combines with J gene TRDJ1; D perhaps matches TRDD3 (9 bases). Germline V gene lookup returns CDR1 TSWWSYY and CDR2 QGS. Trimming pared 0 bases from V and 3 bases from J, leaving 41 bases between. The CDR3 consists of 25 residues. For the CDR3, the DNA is TGTGCTCTTGGGGAACTCAAGAGACTTCCTACTAGGGGGGATACAAGTTGGAGTTTTTCCGATAAACTCATCTTT. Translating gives CALGELKRLPTRGDTSWSFSDKLIF.

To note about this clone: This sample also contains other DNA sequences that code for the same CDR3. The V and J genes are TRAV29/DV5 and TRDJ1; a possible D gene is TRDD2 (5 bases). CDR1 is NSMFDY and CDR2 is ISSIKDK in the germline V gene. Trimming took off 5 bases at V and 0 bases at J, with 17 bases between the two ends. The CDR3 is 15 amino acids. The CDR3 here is CAAIRLLSYTDKLIF. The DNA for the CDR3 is TGTGCAGCCATCCGGCTCCTAAGTTACACCGATAAACTCATCTTT.

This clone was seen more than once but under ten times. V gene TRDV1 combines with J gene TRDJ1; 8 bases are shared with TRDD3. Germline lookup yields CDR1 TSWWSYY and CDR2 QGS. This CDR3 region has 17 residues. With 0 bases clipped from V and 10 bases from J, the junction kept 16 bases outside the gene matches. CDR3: CALGELTTGGTDYGLIF. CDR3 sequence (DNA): TGTGCTCTTGGGGAACTTACGACTGGGGGCACTGATTATGGACTCATCTTT.